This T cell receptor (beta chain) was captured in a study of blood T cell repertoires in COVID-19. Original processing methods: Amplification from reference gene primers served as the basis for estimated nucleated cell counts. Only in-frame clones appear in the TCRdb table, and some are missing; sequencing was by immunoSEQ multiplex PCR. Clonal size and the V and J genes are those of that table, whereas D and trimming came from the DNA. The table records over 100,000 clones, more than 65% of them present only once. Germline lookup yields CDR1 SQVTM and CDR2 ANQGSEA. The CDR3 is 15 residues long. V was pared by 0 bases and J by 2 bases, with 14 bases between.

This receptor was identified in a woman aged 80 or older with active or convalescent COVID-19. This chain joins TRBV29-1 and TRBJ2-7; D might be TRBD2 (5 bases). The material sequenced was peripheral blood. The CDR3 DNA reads TGCAGCGTTGAAGACCCGGAGGCCGGAGCCTACGAGCAGTACTTC. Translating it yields CSVEDPEAGAYEQYF.